Below, one TCR beta chain is given with its context. What it recognizes is unknown. This sample stems from a study of shared clonotypes between healthy human individuals. Study-wide findings and caveats: Shared clonotypes: roughly 5% naive CD4, around 3.4% naive CD8, 2.3% memory CD4, approximately 0.37% memory CD8.

In the original processing: Filtering differed, since immunoSEQ gave only junction sequences and no quality scores. Some clones are missing from TCRdb's copy, which holds only in-frame ones; the method was immunoSEQ multiplex PCR. The D gene and trimming were derived from the DNA, and the V and J assignments and clone size from that table. The sample has 2 million to 3 million clones, 93% seen once. Germline CDR1 SGHDT, CDR2 YYEEEE. This CDR3 region has 18 residues. Trimming at V came to 0 bases and at J to 8 bases, leaving 15 bases not matched to a gene. Sequenced input: naive CD4+ T cells from PBMCs. Subset described: CD45RA+ positively selected. This rearrangement joins TRBV5-6 to TRBJ2-1; TRBD2 matches at 9 bases. This clonotype was obtained from a man aged 18 to 29 in good health. Some clones in this sample may be carry-over from other donors' samples. The CDR3 is CASSLAFLRLAGADEQFF. The CDR3 DNA follows: TGTGCCAGCAGCTTGGCCTTCCTACGGTTAGCGGGAGCTGATGAGCAGTTCTTC.